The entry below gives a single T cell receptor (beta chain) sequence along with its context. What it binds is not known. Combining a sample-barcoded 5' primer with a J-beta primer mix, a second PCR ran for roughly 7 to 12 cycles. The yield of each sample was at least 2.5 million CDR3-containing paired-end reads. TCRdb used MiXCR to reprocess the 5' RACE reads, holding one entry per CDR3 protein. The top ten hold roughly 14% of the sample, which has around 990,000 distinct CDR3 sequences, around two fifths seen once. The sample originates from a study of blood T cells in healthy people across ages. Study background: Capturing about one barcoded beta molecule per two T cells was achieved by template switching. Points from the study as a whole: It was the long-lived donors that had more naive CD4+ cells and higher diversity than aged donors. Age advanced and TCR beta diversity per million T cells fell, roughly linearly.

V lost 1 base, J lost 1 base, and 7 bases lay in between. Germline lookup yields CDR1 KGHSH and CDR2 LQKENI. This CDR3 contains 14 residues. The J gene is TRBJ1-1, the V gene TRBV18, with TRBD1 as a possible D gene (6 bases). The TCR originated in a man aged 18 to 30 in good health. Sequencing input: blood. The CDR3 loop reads CASSPRQANTEAFF. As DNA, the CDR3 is TGTGCCAGCTCACCACGACAGGCGAACACTGAAGCTTTCTTT.